The 22 T cell receptor beta chains below all came from one sample that was sequenced in a study of cytomegalovirus exposure and HLA in healthy donors. The protocol was immunoSEQ multiplex PCR, while the TCRdb copy is restricted to in-frame clones and leaves out a portion. Here the sample spans over 65,000 clones, roughly 94% being singletons. The sequenced material came from PBMCs. The receptors shown here come from a young woman in good health and CMV-seropositive.

The V and J genes are TRBV18 and TRBJ1-2; 12 bases map to TRBD1. The CDR3 is 13 residues long. J lost 6 bases, V lost 6 bases, and 2 bases had no gene match. Per the germline V gene, CDR1 is KGHSH and CDR2 is LQKENI. The CDR3 region has the DNA TGTGCCAGCTCCGGGGACAGGGGGCATGGCTACACCTTC. Translation: CASSGDRGHGYTF.

The J gene is TRBJ2-3, the V gene TRBV14, with 11 bases matching TRBD1. The germline V gene encodes CDR1 SGHDN and CDR2 FVKESK. Unmatched junction bases numbered 7, after V lost 6 bases and J lost 5 bases. CDR3 length: 15 residues. The CDR3 loop reads CASRTLDRGRDTQYF. DNA of the CDR3: TGTGCCAGCAGGACACTGGACAGGGGGCGAGATACGCAGTATTTT.

The chain combines TRBV29-1 with TRBJ2-7, with D perhaps matching TRBD2 (6 bases). The germline CDR1 and CDR2 sequences are SQVTM and ANQGSEA. CDR3 length: 14 amino acids. V gave up 1 base and J gave up 0 bases, with 10 bases separating them. The DNA for the CDR3 is TGCAGCGTTGAAGGACTAGGGACCTCCTACGAGCAGTACTTC. This translates into CSVEGLGTSYEQYF.

The V call is TRBV4-2, the J call TRBJ2-7, with TRBD2 identical over 10 bases. The CDR3 contains 17 residues. Trimming removed 3 bases from V and 3 bases from J; junction bases left unmatched: 11. Germline V gives CDR1 LGHNA, CDR2 YNFKEQ. The CDR3 nucleotides read TGTGCCAGCAGCCAGACACACGGGAGGACTAGCGGCTACGAGCAGTACTTC. Residues: CASSQTHGRTSGYEQYF.

This CDR3 is CASSRGTGGGEQYF. The CDR3 DNA follows: TGTGCCAGCAGTAGAGGGACAGGGGGCGGGGAGCAGTACTTC. The chain uses TRBV27 and TRBJ2-7; 12 bases agree with TRBD1. This CDR3 is built from 14 residues. The V and J ends lost 5 bases and 7 bases, in that order; junction bases with no gene match: 6. Germline V gives CDR1 MNHEY, CDR2 SMNVEV (reference sequence).

This chain uses TRBV11-2 with TRBJ2-1, with a tentative D call TRBD1 (6 bases). Trimming removed 7 bases at V and 10 bases at J, with 11 bases between. Germline V gene lookup returns CDR1 SGHAT and CDR2 FQNNGV. CDR3 length: 11 residues. The DNA of the CDR3 is TGTGCCAGCACCAGGGGATACGAGCAGTTCTTC. Amino acids: CASTRGYEQFF.

This clone was seen just once. The chain recombines TRBV19 with TRBJ1-2, with no clear D. V was clipped by 6 bases and J by 6 bases, with 29 bases between them. This CDR3 region has 18 residues. Germline V gives CDR1 LNHDA, CDR2 SQIVND (reference sequence). The CDR3 sequence is CASSTPLRAGSVINGYTF. In nucleotides, the CDR3 is TGTGCCAGTAGCACGCCTCTCCGGGCGGGATCTGTTATCAATGGCTACACCTTC.

V usage is TRBV29-1 and J usage is TRBJ1-2; D gene unclear. With 2 bases removed from V and 3 bases from J, the gap between germline ends came to 7 bases. Germline CDR1 reads SQVTM; CDR2 reads ANQGSEA. This CDR3 contains 12 residues. CDR3 in DNA: TGCAGCGTTGAACCCCCCGACTATGGCTACACCTTC. Its protein is CSVEPPDYGYTF.

The CDR3 bases are TGTGCCAGTAGTCCCCGGGACAGGGCCCGCGGGGAGCAGTACTTC. Protein sequence: CASSPRDRARGEQYF. The chain has TRBV19 and TRBJ2-7; 9 bases line up with TRBD1. After removal of 5 bases from V and 7 bases from J, the junction contained 12 bases not matched to a gene. CDR3 length: 15 amino acids. Per the germline V gene, CDR1 is LNHDA and CDR2 is SQIVND (reference sequence). Supplemented by reference TRBV19 and TRBJ2-7, the full variable domain reads DGGITQSPKYLFRKEGQNVTLSCEQNLNHDAMYWYRQDPGQGLRLIYYSQIVNDFQKGDIAEGYSVSREKKESFPLTVTSAQKNPTAFYLCASSPRDRARGEQYFGPGTRLTVT.

The chain employs TRBV27 and TRBJ2-5; TRBD2 might be the D (6 bases). The CDR3 is 14 residues long. CDR1 is MNHEY and CDR2 is SMNVEV in the germline V gene (reference sequence). V was shortened by 3 bases and J by 5 bases, with 13 bases between the two germline ends. The CDR3 is CASSFGPSGETQYF. CDR3 coding DNA: TGTGCCAGCAGTTTCGGGCCGAGCGGGGAGACCCAGTACTTC.

This rearrangement joins TRBV7-2 to TRBJ2-1; D perhaps matches TRBD2 (7 bases). Germline-derived CDR1 and CDR2 are SGHTA and FQGNSA. Trimming stripped 3 bases from V and 7 bases from J, with 19 bases between. The CDR3 loop spans 16 amino acids. The CDR3 loop reads CASSFLVRGGGNEQFF. CDR3 nucleotides: TGTGCCAGCAGCTTCTTAGTTCGAGGGGGGGGGAATGAGCAGTTCTTC. Using reference TRBV7-2 and TRBJ2-1 for the parts outside the CDR3, the full variable domain is GAGVSQSPSNKVTEKGKDVELRCDPISGHTALYWYRQSLGQGLEFLIYFQGNSAPDKSGLPSDRFSAERTGGSVSTLTIQRTQQEDSAVYLCASSFLVRGGGNEQFFGPGTRLTVL.

This chain connects TRBV6-5 to TRBJ1-4; D is uncertain. The germline gives CDR1 MNHEY, CDR2 SVGAGI. The CDR3 is 15 amino acids. The germline V and J ends were trimmed by 0 bases and 0 bases, with 5 bases remaining between them. The CDR3 DNA sequence: TGTGCCAGCAGTTACTCCCGTGCAACTAATGAAAAACTGTTTTTT. Translated: CASSYSRATNEKLFF.

V and J are TRBV27 and TRBJ2-1; the D gene is possibly TRBD2 (5 bases). From germline, CDR1 is MNHEY and CDR2 SMNVEV (reference sequence). V gave up 5 bases and J gave up 6 bases, with 17 bases separating them. This CDR3 is built from 15 residues. CDR3 protein: CASSEAVSIGNEQFF. In nucleotides, the CDR3 is TGTGCCAGCAGTGAAGCGGTTTCTATAGGCAATGAGCAGTTCTTC.

The chain recombines TRBV4-2 with TRBJ1-5, with D possibly being TRBD1 (6 bases). The CDR3 runs 16 residues. Germline lookup yields CDR1 LGHNA and CDR2 YNFKEQ. V was trimmed by 4 bases and J by 0 bases, leaving 13 bases between them. The CDR3 bases are TGTGCCAGCAGCCCGTTTCAGGGGCCTAGCAATCAGCCCCAGCATTTT. It yields the protein CASSPFQGPSNQPQHF.

This clone came up once. In DNA, the CDR3 is TGTGCCAGCAGCTTAGATTTGGGACTAAACAATGAGCAGTTCTTC. Amino acids: CASSLDLGLNNEQFF. V usage is TRBV11-2 and J usage is TRBJ2-1; the match to TRBD2 covers 7 bases. Unmatched junction bases numbered 4, after V lost 0 bases and J lost 5 bases. The length of the CDR3 is 15 residues. Germline V gene sequence: CDR1 SGHAT, CDR2 FQNNGV.

The chain employs TRBV5-6 and TRBJ1-6; 10 bases agree with TRBD1. Germline V gives CDR1 SGHDT, CDR2 YYEEEE. Unmatched junction bases numbered 4, after V lost 0 bases and J lost 7 bases. The CDR3 runs 16 residues. This CDR3 is CASSLVSDRGNSPLHF. DNA of the CDR3: TGTGCCAGCAGCTTGGTTTCGGACAGGGGGAATTCACCCCTCCACTTT.

The gene calls are TRBV19 and TRBJ2-5; 10 positions match TRBD2. Germline V gives CDR1 LNHDA, CDR2 SQIVND (reference sequence). J gave up 5 bases and V 5 bases, and 11 bases lay outside the gene matches. This CDR3 has 16 residues. This chain's CDR3 is CASSPPPLAGVETQYF. CDR3 coding DNA: TGTGCCAGTAGTCCGCCCCCCCTAGCGGGAGTTGAGACCCAGTACTTC.

This chain connects TRBV10-1 to TRBJ2-1; no reliable D call. V was shortened by 2 bases and J by 9 bases, with 17 bases between the two germline ends. The CDR3 contains 15 residues. The germline gives CDR1 WNHNN, CDR2 SYGVQD (reference sequence). CDR3 loop: CASSEDALQTGEQFF. The CDR3 region has the DNA TGCGCCAGCAGTGAGGATGCTCTACAGACCGGTGAGCAGTTCTTC.

The chain has TRBV6-6 and TRBJ1-5, with 9 bases matching TRBD1. V shed 6 bases and J 5 bases; nucleotides not matched to a gene: 5. CDR1 is MNHNY, CDR2 SVGAGI, per germline (reference sequence). CDR3 length: 14 amino acids. The CDR3 loop reads CASRRGTGHQPQHF. Here the CDR3 DNA reads TGTGCCAGCAGACGAGGGACAGGGCATCAGCCCCAGCATTTT.

The J gene is TRBJ2-7, the V gene TRBV10-1; D uncertain. CDR1 is WNHNN, CDR2 SYGVQD, per germline (reference sequence). The CDR3 sequence is 13 residues long. With 2 bases removed from V and 1 base from J, the gap between germline ends came to 6 bases. The CDR3 region is CASSEDRSYEQYF. The CDR3 nucleotides read TGCGCCAGCAGTGAGGATAGATCCTACGAGCAGTACTTC.

CDR3 protein: CASSLETAIEPYGYTF. CDR3 sequence (DNA): TGTGCCAGCAGCTTAGAGACAGCCATCGAACCCTATGGCTACACCTTC. J is TRBJ1-2 and V is TRBV11-2; D might be TRBD1 (5 bases). V lost 0 bases and J 4 bases, leaving 15 bases between the germline ends. The CDR3 loop spans 16 amino acids. The V gene's germline CDR1 is SGHAT and CDR2 FQNNGV.

The chain has TRBV30 and TRBJ1-4; 9 nucleotides align to TRBD1. Germline V gene lookup returns CDR1 GTSNPN and CDR2 SVGIG (reference sequence). V trimming: 5 bases; J trimming: 5 bases; junction bases outside the gene matches: 0. The CDR3 extends over 12 amino acids. The CDR3 DNA is TGTGCCTGGGGGACAGGGAATGAAAAACTGTTTTTT. Translating gives CAWGTGNEKLFF.